This TCR beta chain was documented in a study of CD8 T cells in ankylosing spondylitis. Germline CDR1 and CDR2: ENHRY and SYGVKD. Trimming removed 6 bases from V and 13 bases from J; junction bases left unmatched: 9. This CDR3 is built from 12 residues. MiXCR, run by TCRdb on the 5' RACE reads, gives a single entry per CDR3 protein. The profile shows some 350,000 distinct CDR3 sequences, around 15% of them singletons. This clonotype was seen repeatedly, ten times or more. Its antigen is not identified. Regarding the study as a whole: Before this, some motif variants had been reported in reactive arthritis synovial fluid and blood.

The receptor's source is a male donor with ankylosing spondylitis or in good health (not recorded which). The sample comprised blood, either unsorted or a sorted T cell fraction (not recorded which). V usage is TRBV10-3 and J usage is TRBJ2-1; 7 nucleotides match TRBD2. For the CDR3, the DNA is TGTGCCATCAGCCCAACTAGCGCCGCTCAGTTCTTC. It specifies CAISPTSAAQFF.